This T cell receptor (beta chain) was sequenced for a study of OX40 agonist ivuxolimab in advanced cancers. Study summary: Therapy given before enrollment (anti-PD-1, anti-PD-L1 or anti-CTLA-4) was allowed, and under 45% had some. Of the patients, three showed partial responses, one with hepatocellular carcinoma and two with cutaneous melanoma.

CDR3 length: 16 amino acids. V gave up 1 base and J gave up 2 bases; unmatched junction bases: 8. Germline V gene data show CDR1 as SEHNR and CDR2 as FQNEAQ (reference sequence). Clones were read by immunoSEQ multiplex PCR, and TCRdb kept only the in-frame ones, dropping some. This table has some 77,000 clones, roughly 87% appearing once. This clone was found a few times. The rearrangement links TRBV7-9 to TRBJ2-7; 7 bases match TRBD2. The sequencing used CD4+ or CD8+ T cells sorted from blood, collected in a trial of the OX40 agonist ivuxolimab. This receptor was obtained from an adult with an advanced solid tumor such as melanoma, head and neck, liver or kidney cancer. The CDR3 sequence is CASSLGGAGDTYEQYF. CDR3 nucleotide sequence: TGTGCCAGCAGCTTAGGAGGCGCGGGGGATACCTACGAGCAGTACTTC. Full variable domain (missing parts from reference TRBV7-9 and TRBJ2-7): DTGVSQNPRHKITKRGQNVTFRCDPISEHNRLYWYRQTLGQGPEFLTYFQNEAQLEKSRLLSDRFSAERPKGSFSTLEIQRTEQGDSAMYLCASSLGGAGDTYEQYFGPGTRLTVT.